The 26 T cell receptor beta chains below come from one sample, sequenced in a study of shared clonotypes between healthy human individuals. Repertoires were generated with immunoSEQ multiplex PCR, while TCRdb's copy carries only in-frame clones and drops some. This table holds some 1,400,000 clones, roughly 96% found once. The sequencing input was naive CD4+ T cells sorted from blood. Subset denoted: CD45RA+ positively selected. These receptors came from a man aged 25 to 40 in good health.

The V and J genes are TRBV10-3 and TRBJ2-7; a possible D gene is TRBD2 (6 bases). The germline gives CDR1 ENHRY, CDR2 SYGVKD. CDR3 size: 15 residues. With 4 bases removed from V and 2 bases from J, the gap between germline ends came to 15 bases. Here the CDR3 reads CAISAGDSYPYEQYF. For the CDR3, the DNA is TGTGCCATCAGTGCGGGGGACTCATATCCCTACGAGCAGTACTTC.

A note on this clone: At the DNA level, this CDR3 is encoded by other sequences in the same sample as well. CDR3 loop: CASSLVDTQYF. As DNA, the CDR3 is TGTGCCAGCAGCCTCGTAGATACGCAGTATTTT. The chain has TRBV28 and TRBJ2-3; D is ambiguous. In germline, CDR1 is MDHEN, CDR2 SYDVKM. CDR3 length: 11 amino acids. V was cut by 6 bases and J by 5 bases, with 6 bases left in between.

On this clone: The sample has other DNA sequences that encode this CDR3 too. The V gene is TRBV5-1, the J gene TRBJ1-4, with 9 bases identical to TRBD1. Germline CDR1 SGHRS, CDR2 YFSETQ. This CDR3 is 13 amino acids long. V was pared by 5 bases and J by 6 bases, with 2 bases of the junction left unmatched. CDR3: CASRRDRDEKLFF. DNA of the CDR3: TGCGCCAGCAGACGGGACAGGGATGAAAAACTGTTTTTT.

CDR3 amino acids: CASSSDRVIRYEQYF. CDR3 DNA: TGTGCCAGCAGCTCAGACAGGGTGATAAGGTACGAGCAGTACTTC. V and J are TRBV7-8 and TRBJ2-7, with TRBD1 matching over 7 bases. The germline gives CDR1 SGHVS, CDR2 FQNEAQ. The CDR3 contains 15 residues. Germline trimming cut 4 bases from V and 4 bases from J; bases unmatched to any gene: 10.

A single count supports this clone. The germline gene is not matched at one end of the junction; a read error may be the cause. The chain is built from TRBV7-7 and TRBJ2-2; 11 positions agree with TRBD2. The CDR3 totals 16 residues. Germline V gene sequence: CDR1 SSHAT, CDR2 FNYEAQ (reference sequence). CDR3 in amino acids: CASSPTLAGVTGELFF. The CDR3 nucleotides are TGTGCTAGCAGCCCGACACTAGCGGGAGTTACCGGGGAGCTGTTTTTT.

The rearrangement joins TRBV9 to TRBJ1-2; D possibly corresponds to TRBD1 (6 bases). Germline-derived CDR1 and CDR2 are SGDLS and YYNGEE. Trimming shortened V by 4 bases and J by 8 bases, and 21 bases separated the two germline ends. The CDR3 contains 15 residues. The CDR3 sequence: CASSQLHREWRGYTF. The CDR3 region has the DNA TGTGCCAGCAGCCAACTTCACAGGGAATGGAGGGGCTACACCTTC.

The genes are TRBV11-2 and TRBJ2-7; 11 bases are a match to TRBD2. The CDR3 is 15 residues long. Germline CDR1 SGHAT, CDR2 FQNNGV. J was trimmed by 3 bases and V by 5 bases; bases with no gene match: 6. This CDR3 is CASSPVAGGIYEQYF. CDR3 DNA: TGTGCCAGCAGCCCTGTAGCGGGAGGGATCTACGAGCAGTACTTC.

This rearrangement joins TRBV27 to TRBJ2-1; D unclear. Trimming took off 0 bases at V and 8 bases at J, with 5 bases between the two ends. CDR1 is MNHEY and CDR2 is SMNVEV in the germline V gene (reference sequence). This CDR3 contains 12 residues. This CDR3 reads CASSLSFHEQFF. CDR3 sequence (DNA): TGTGCCAGCAGTTTATCGTTCCATGAGCAGTTCTTC.

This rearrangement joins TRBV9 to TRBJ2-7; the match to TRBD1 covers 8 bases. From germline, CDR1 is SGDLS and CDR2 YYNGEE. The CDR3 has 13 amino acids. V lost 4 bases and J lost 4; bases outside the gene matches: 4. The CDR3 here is CASSITGGYEQYF. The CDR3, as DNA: TGTGCCAGCAGCATTACAGGGGGGTACGAGCAGTACTTC.

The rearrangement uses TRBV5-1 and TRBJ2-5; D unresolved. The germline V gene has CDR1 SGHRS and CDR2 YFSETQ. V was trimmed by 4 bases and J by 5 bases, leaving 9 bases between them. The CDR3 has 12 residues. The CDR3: CASSLPTETQYF. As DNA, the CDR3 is TGCGCCAGCAGCCTCCCCACGGAGACCCAGTACTTC.

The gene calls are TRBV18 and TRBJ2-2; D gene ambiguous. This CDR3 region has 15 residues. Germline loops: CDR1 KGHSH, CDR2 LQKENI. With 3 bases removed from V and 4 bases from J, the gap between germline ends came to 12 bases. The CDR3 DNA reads TGTGCCAGCTCACCTCTCGACGTAGGCACCGGGGAGCTGTTTTTT. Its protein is CASSPLDVGTGELFF. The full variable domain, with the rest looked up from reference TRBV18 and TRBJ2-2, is NAGVMQNPRHLVRRRGQEARLRCSPMKGHSHVYWYRQLPEEGLKFMVYLQKENIIDESGMPKERFSAEFPKEGPSILRIQQVVRGDSAAYFCASSPLDVGTGELFFGEGSRLTVL.

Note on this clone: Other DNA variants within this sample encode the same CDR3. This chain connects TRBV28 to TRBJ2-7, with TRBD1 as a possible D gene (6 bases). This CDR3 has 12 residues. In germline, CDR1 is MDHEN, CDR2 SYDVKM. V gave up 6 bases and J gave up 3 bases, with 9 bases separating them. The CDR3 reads CASRKTGYEQYF. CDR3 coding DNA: TGTGCCAGCAGAAAGACAGGCTACGAGCAGTACTTC.

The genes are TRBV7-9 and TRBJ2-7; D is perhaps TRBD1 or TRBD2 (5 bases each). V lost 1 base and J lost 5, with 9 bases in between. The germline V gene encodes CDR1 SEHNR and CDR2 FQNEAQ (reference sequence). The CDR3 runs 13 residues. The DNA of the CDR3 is TGTGCCAGCAGCTTAGACCAGGGAGACGAGCAGTACTTC. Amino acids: CASSLDQGDEQYF.

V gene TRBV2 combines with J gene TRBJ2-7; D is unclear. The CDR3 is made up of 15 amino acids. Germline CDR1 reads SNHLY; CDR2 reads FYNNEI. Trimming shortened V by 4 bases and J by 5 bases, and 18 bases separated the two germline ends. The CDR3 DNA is TGTGCCAGCAGTGTTATTCGTGTCGGCGTAAACGAGCAGTACTTC. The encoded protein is CASSVIRVGVNEQYF. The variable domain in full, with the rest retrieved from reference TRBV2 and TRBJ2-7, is EPEVTQTPSHQVTQMGQEVILRCVPISNHLYFYWYRQILGQKVEFLVSFYNNEISEKSEIFDDQFSVERPDGSNFTLKIRSTKLEDSAMYFCASSVIRVGVNEQYFGPGTRLTVT.

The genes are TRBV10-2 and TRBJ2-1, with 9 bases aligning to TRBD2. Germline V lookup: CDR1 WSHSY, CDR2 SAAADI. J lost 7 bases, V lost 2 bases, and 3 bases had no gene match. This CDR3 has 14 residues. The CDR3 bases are TGCGCCAGCAGTGAGCTAGCGGGAAGAAATGAGCAGTTCTTC. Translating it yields CASSELAGRNEQFF.

DNA for the CDR3: TGTGCCTGGAGTCCCAGAGACATTTTCGGGGGGGAAAAACTGTTTTTT. This sequence encodes CAWSPRDIFGGEKLFF. The rearrangement uses TRBV30 and TRBJ1-4, with a tentative D call TRBD1 (5 bases). The CDR3 runs to 16 residues. From germline, CDR1 is GTSNPN and CDR2 SVGIG (reference sequence). With 2 bases removed from V and 8 bases from J, the gap between germline ends came to 21 bases.

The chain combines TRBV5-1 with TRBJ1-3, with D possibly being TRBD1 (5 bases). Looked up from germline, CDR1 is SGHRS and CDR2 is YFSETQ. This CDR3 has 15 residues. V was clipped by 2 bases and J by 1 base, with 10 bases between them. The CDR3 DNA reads TGCGCCAGCAGCTTAAGGGGTAATTCTGGAAACACCATATATTTT. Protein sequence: CASSLRGNSGNTIYF.

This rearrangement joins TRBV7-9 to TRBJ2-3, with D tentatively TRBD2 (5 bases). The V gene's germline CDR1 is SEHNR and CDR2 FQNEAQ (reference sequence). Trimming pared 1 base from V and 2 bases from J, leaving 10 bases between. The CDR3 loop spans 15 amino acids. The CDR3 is CASSLGGLHTDTQYF. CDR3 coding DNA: TGTGCCAGCAGCTTAGGCGGACTCCACACAGATACGCAGTATTTT. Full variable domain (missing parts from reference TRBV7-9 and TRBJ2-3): DTGVSQNPRHKITKRGQNVTFRCDPISEHNRLYWYRQTLGQGPEFLTYFQNEAQLEKSRLLSDRFSAERPKGSFSTLEIQRTEQGDSAMYLCASSLGGLHTDTQYFGPGTRLTVL.

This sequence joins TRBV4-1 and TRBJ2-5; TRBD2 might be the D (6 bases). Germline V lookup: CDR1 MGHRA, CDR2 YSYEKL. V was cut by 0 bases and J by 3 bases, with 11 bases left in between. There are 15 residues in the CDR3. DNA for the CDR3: TGCGCCAGCAGCCAAGAAGGGGCGGGGAAAGAGACCCAGTACTTC. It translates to CASSQEGAGKETQYF.

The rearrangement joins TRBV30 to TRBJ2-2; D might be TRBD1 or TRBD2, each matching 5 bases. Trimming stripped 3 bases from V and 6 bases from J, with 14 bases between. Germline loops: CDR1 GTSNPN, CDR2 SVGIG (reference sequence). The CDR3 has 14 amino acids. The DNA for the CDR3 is TGTGCCTGGAGCCCAATGGGGGTTGCCGGGGAGCTGTTTTTT. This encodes CAWSPMGVAGELFF. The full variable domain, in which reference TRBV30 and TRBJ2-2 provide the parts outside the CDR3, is SQTIHQWPATLVQPVGSPLSLECTVEGTSNPNLYWYRQAAGRGLQLLFYSVGIGQISSEVPQNLSASRPQDRQFILSSKKLLLSDSGFYLCAWSPMGVAGELFFGEGSRLTVL.

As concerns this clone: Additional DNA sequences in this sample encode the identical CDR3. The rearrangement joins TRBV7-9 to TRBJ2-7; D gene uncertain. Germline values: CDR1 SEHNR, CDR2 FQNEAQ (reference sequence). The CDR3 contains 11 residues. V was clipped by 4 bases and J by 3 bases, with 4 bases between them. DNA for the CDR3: TGTGCCAGCAGCTCCAACTACGAGCAGTACTTC. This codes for CASSSNYEQYF.

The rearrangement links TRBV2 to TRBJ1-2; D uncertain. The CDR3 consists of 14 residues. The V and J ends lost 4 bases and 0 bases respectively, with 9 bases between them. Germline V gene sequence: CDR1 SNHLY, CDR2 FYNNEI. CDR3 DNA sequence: TGTGCCAGCAGTGCCCCAGGACCTAACTATGGCTACACCTTC. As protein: CASSAPGPNYGYTF. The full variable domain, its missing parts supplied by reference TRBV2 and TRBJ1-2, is EPEVTQTPSHQVTQMGQEVILRCVPISNHLYFYWYRQILGQKVEFLVSFYNNEISEKSEIFDDQFSVERPDGSNFTLKIRSTKLEDSAMYFCASSAPGPNYGYTFGSGTRLTVV.

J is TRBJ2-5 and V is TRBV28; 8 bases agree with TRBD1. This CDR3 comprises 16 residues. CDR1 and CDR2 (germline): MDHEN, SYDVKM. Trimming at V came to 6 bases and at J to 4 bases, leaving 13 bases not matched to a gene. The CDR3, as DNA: TGTGCCAGCAGCCGTTATCCCCAGGGGGCTGCAGAGACCCAGTACTTC. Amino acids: CASSRYPQGAAETQYF.

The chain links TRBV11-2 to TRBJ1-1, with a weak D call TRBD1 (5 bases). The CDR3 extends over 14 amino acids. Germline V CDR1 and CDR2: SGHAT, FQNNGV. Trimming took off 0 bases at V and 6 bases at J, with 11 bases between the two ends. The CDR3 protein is CASSLDRVYSEAFF. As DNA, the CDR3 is TGTGCCAGCAGCTTAGACAGGGTTTACTCTGAAGCTTTCTTT.

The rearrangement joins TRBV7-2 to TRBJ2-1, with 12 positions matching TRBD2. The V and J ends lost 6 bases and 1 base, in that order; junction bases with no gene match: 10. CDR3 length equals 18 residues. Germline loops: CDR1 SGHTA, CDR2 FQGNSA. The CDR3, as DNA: TGTGCCAGCAGTCCCAGACTAGCGGGAGATTGGTCCTACAATGAGCAGTTCTTC. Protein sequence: CASSPRLAGDWSYNEQFF.

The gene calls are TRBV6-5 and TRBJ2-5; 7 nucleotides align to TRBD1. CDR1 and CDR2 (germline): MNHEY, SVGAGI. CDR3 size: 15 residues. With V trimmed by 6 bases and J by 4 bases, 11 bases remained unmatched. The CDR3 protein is CASRPRDSWGETQYF. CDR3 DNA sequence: TGTGCCAGCAGACCGAGGGACAGCTGGGGAGAGACCCAGTACTTC.